The present TCR beta chain was sequenced within a study of cytomegalovirus exposure and HLA in healthy donors. Study-wide background: A previous analysis identified 90 million to 140 million unique TCR beta sequences derived from 180 million or so T cells.

General study findings and limits: In an earlier analysis, in some 540 donors, most V segments appeared productive either ~90% or ~30% of the time. Follow-up analysis found HLA locus-dependent TCR association rates, highest for DRB1 and lowest for HLA-C.

V lost 2 bases to trimming and J lost 5 bases; unmatched junction nucleotides: 6. Germline assignment: CDR1 PRHDT and CDR2 FYEKMQ (reference sequence). The CDR3 contains 15 residues. These donors, healthy bone marrow donors, were studied. PCR primers comprised 60 Vbeta and 13 Jbeta primers. Some clones are missing from TCRdb's copy, which holds only in-frame ones; the method was immunoSEQ multiplex PCR. The sample holds approximately 74,000 clones, roughly 80% seen once. To note about this clone: Its antigen is currently unknown.

This TCR was recovered from a woman aged 25 to 39 in good health and CMV-seronegative. Sequenced material: PBMCs. The rearrangement links TRBV13 to TRBJ2-7, with TRBD1 matching over 10 bases. As DNA, the CDR3 is TGTGCCAGCAGCTTATTCGGGACAGGGGTCGACGAGCAGTACTTC. Protein sequence: CASSLFGTGVDEQYF.